A selection of T cell receptor beta chains follows, all from one sample in a study of blood T cell repertoires in COVID-19. Sequencing was performed with immunoSEQ multiplex PCR; in TCRdb, only in-frame clones are kept and a portion is missing. The table has about 59,000 clones, 70% to 85% seen once; the top ten hold approximately 12%. Input material: peripheral blood. The receptors were gathered from a man of 80 years or more with acute or convalescent COVID-19. The CDR3 runs from the conserved cysteine through the conserved F or W. Fields, in order: D gene, J gene, V gene, clone size, CDR3 DNA, CDR3 protein. D genes are given only for firm matches. Size is omitted from some rows. Given values are once, few, many or a class for expanded clones.

>TRBD2|TRBJ2-7|TRBV11-3|-
TGTGCCAGCAGCTTAGCAGCGGGAGGGCGAGGAGAGCAGTACTTC
CASSLAAGGRGEQYF
>-|TRBJ1-1|TRBV29-1|-
TGCAGCGTTGTTCGGGGGGTTCGACTGAACACTGAAGCTTTCTTT
CSVVRGVRLNTEAFF
>TRBD1|TRBJ1-6|TRBV3-1/TRBV3-2|-
TGTGCCAGCAGCCCCCCAACAGGGGGCAGGAATTCACCCCTCCACTTT
CASSPPTGGRNSPLHF
>TRBD2|TRBJ2-5|TRBV11-2|-
TGTGCCAGCAGCTTAGGGGCCAGCGGGGGGTTTCAAGAGACCCAGTACTTC
CASSLGASGGFQETQYF
>TRBD1|TRBJ1-6|TRBV5-4|-
TGTGCCAGCAGCACTAGGGACAGGGTGAATTCACCCCTCCACTTT
CASSTRDRVNSPLHF
>-|TRBJ1-1|TRBV5-1|few
TGCGCCAGCAGCTTGGTTTCCAGGGGCGAAGAAGCTTTCTTT
CASSLVSRGEEAFF
>-|TRBJ1-6|TRBV3-1/TRBV3-2|-
TGTGCCAGCAGCCAAGACGTGGGCCGCACCCTCCACTTT
CASSQDVGRTLHF
>-|TRBJ1-3|TRBV9|-
TGTGCCAGCAGCCCGAACATGGACACCATATATTTT
CASSPNMDTIYF
>TRBD1|TRBJ2-7|TRBV5-1|-
TGCGCCAGCAGCCGGGTCGGGACAGGGGCCCGGAGCTCCTACGAGCAGTACTTC
CASSRVGTGARSSYEQYF
>TRBD1|TRBJ2-5|TRBV11-2|-
TGTGCCAGCAGCATAGCCGGACAGGTCCAAGAGACCCAGTACTTC
CASSIAGQVQETQYF